The rows below give T cell receptor beta chains drawn from one sample of a study of naive and memory T cell subsets. Each CDR3 protein is one row after TCRdb ran MiXCR on the 5' RACE reads. The sample has about 56,000 distinct CDR3 sequences; approximately 8% are singletons. The receptors here all came from a female donor in good health. CDR3s include the opening cysteine and the closing phenylalanine or tryptophan. A D gene is named only where the DNA matches it firmly. Size values are once, few and many counts, or a class for expanded clones, and some rows have none.

>-|TRBD2|TRBV7-2|TRBJ2-5
CASSLGRAGGLETQYF
TGTGCCAGCAGCTTAGGGCGGGCGGGGGGCCTGGAGACCCAGTACTTC
>-|-|TRBV7-3|TRBJ2-1
CASSLGAGTNEQFF
TGTGCCAGCAGCTTAGGGGCAGGGACAAATGAGCAGTTCTTC
>many|-|TRBV7-2|TRBJ1-4
CASSLARRGGEKLFF
TGTGCCAGCAGCTTAGCGCGTAGGGGCGGAGAAAAACTGTTTTTT
>-|-|TRBV20-1|TRBJ2-2
CSARDLMSGELFF
TGCAGTGCTAGAGATCTTATGTCCGGGGAGCTGTTTTTT
>many|TRBD1|TRBV20-1|TRBJ1-1
CSAPGQGPMNTEAFF
TGCAGTGCCCCGGGACAGGGACCGATGAACACTGAAGCTTTCTTT
>many|-|TRBV25-1|TRBJ1-4
CASSELLARGNEKLFF
TGTGCCAGCAGTGAACTACTAGCCAGGGGCAATGAAAAACTGTTTTTT
>many|TRBD1|TRBV12-3/TRBV12-4|TRBJ1-6
CASSANRGRGSPLHF
TGTGCCAGCAGTGCTAACAGGGGACGGGGCTCACCCCTCCACTTT
>few|-|TRBV20-1|TRBJ1-5
CSGGLVSEPQHF
TGCAGCGGGGGGTTGGTGAGTGAGCCCCAGCATTTT
>many|-|TRBV29-1|TRBJ1-3
CSVESGDGNTIYF
TGCAGCGTTGAGTCAGGGGACGGAAACACCATATATTTT
>-|TRBD2|TRBV18|TRBJ2-7
CASSFLAGTSYEQYF
TGTGCCAGCTCATTCCTAGCGGGGACATCCTACGAGCAGTACTTC
>-|-|TRBV19|TRBJ2-3
CASSPTRADTQYF
TGTGCCAGTAGTCCGACTAGAGCAGATACGCAGTATTTT
>many|TRBD1|TRBV7-9|TRBJ1-4
CASSRDRGDEKLFF
TGTGCCAGCAGCCGTGACAGGGGAGATGAAAAACTGTTTTTT
>-|-|TRBV3-1|TRBJ2-7
CASSQESTPGYEQYF
TGTGCCAGCAGCCAAGAATCGACTCCCGGCTACGAGCAGTACTTC
>few|-|TRBV6-1|TRBJ1-1
CASRARENTEAFF
TGTGCCAGCAGAGCCAGGGAGAACACTGAAGCTTTCTTT
>few|-|TRBV12-3/TRBV12-4|TRBJ1-5
CASSLKGRELNRPQHF
TGTGCCAGCAGTCTAAAGGGCCGGGAGCTCAATCGGCCCCAGCATTTT
>few|TRBD2|TRBV7-9|TRBJ2-5
CASSPTSGCQETQYF
TGTGCCAGCAGCCCAACTAGCGGCTGTCAAGAGACCCAGTACTTC
>few|TRBD2|TRBV4-2|TRBJ2-3
CASSQIWSGGVSDTQYF
TGTGCCAGCAGCCAAATTTGGAGCGGGGGGGTTTCAGATACGCAGTATTTT
>many|TRBD1|TRBV20-1|TRBJ2-1
CSVGVGQGWNEQFF
TGCAGTGTTGGTGTAGGACAGGGTTGGAATGAGCAGTTCTTC
>many|-|TRBV7-8|TRBJ1-1
CASSFESTDGMNTEAFF
TGTGCCAGCAGCTTCGAATCGACGGACGGAATGAACACTGAAGCTTTCTTT
>-|TRBD2|TRBV4-1|TRBJ2-5
CASSQGGLAGGQETQYF
TGCGCCAGCAGCCAAGGAGGACTAGCGGGGGGACAAGAGACCCAGTACTTC
>-|TRBD2|TRBV29-1|TRBJ2-7
CSVGASGAYEQYF
TGCAGCGTTGGGGCTAGCGGGGCCTACGAGCAGTACTTC
>many|-|TRBV20-1|TRBJ2-5
CSAPSGAETQYF
TGCAGTGCCCCATCGGGTGCAGAGACCCAGTACTTC
>many|-|TRBV3-1|TRBJ1-3
CASSQGPISGNTIYF
TGTGCCAGCAGCCAAGGCCCAATCTCTGGAAACACCATATATTTT
>many|-|TRBV3-1|TRBJ1-2
CASSRRNYGYTF
TGTGCCAGCAGCCGCCGGAACTATGGCTACACCTTC
>-|-|TRBV29-1|TRBJ2-1
CSVDLSDKPYNEQFF
TGCAGCGTTGATCTGTCGGACAAACCGTACAATGAGCAGTTCTTC
>few|-|TRBV10-2|TRBJ2-7
CASSEAGFQYEQYF
TGCGCCAGCAGTGAGGCTGGGTTCCAATACGAGCAGTACTTC
>-|TRBD2|TRBV5-1|TRBJ2-1
CASSPGGGPDNEQFF
TGCGCCAGCAGCCCCGGGGGGGGGCCCGACAATGAGCAGTTCTTC
>many|TRBD1|TRBV4-2|TRBJ1-1
CASSQQDRGAFF
TGTGCCAGCAGCCAACAGGACAGGGGAGCTTTCTTT
>many|TRBD1|TRBV6-2/TRBV6-3|TRBJ1-2
CASSIRPGQPYGYTF
TGTGCCAGCAGTATTAGGCCGGGACAGCCGTATGGCTACACCTTC
>few|TRBD2|TRBV4-3|TRBJ2-1
CASSQAPSGGAYEQFF
TGCGCCAGCAGCCAGGCCCCTAGCGGGGGGGCTTATGAGCAGTTCTTC
>many|TRBD1|TRBV28|TRBJ2-1
CASVTGGAYNEQFF
TGTGCCAGCGTCACAGGGGGCGCTTACAATGAGCAGTTCTTC
>few|-|TRBV20-1|TRBJ2-3
CSASRAGPSTDTQYF
TGCAGTGCCTCTCGGGCGGGGCCTAGCACAGATACGCAGTATTTT
>few|-|TRBV12-3/TRBV12-4|TRBJ1-2
CASSLEAIAGDTF
TGTGCCAGCAGTTTAGAGGCGATAGCTGGCGACACCTTC
>-|-|TRBV4-2|TRBJ1-5
CASSHQDRLNQPQHF
TGTGCCAGCAGCCACCAAGACAGGTTAAATCAGCCCCAGCATTTT
>many|-|TRBV29-1|TRBJ1-1
CSVDILTEAFF
TGCAGCGTTGACATCCTCACTGAAGCTTTCTTT
>many|-|TRBV28|TRBJ2-3
CASSTSTDTQYF
TGTGCCAGCAGCACTAGCACAGATACGCAGTATTTT
>many|-|TRBV6-5|TRBJ1-5
CASSYSRDQPQHF
TGTGCCAGCAGTTACTCAAGGGATCAGCCCCAGCATTTT
>many|-|TRBV11-2|TRBJ1-5
CASSLDVGSNQPQHF
TGTGCCAGCAGCTTAGACGTCGGGTCGAATCAGCCCCAGCATTTT
>few|TRBD1|TRBV7-2|TRBJ1-1
CASSSTGVITEAFF
TGTGCCAGCAGCTCGACAGGGGTAATCACTGAAGCTTTCTTT
>few|TRBD2|TRBV20-1|TRBJ2-1
CSARLFSGGRYNEQFF
TGCAGTGCTAGGCTTTTTAGCGGGGGGCGATACAATGAGCAGTTCTTC
>many|TRBD1|TRBV6-5|TRBJ1-5
CASSTGTGIQPQHF
TGTGCCAGCAGTACCGGGACAGGGATTCAGCCCCAGCATTTT
>many|-|TRBV12-3/TRBV12-4|TRBJ1-1
CASSLAPADREAFF
TGTGCCAGCAGTTTAGCGCCGGCGGATCGTGAAGCTTTCTTT
>many|-|TRBV12-3/TRBV12-4|TRBJ1-2
CASSLWGTGGYTF
TGTGCCAGCAGTTTATGGGGGACGGGTGGCTACACCTTC
>-|TRBD2|TRBV5-4|TRBJ2-5
CASSPGTSGLQETQYF
TGTGCCAGCAGCCCCGGGACTAGCGGACTACAAGAGACCCAGTACTTC
>few|-|TRBV5-1|TRBJ2-2
CASRQGRGELFF
TGCGCCAGCAGGCAGGGCCGCGGGGAGCTGTTTTTT
>many|-|TRBV4-3|TRBJ2-3
CASSQERDTQYF
TGCGCCAGCAGCCAAGAAAGAGATACGCAGTATTTT
>many|-|TRBV7-2|TRBJ2-3
CASSSDTYTDTQYF
TGTGCCAGCAGCTCGGACACGTACACAGATACGCAGTATTTT
>-|TRBD2|TRBV2|TRBJ2-5
CASSETSGGKETQYF
TGTGCCAGCAGTGAGACTAGCGGGGGGAAAGAGACCCAGTACTTC
>many|-|TRBV28|TRBJ1-1
CASSPPWGSSTEAFF
TGTGCCAGCAGTCCCCCTTGGGGGAGCTCCACTGAAGCTTTCTTT
>few|TRBD1|TRBV4-1|TRBJ1-2
CASSPDQGADGDTF
TGCGCCAGCAGCCCCGATCAGGGGGCGGATGGCGACACCTTC